Sequencing of this T cell receptor (beta chain) was carried out in a study of chemoradiotherapy in HPV16-positive cancers. Regarding this clone: Its matching antigen is unknown.

Study-wide results and caveats: HPV-specific T cells were functionally defined from only a couple of HPV16-positive patients.

Only in-frame clones appear in the TCRdb table, and some are missing; sequencing was by immunoSEQ multiplex PCR. The sample holds tens of thousands of clones, roughly 90% seen once. Repeated repertoire sampling spanned the course of chemoradiotherapy. This CDR3 spans 15 amino acids. V lost 3 bases, J lost 2 bases, and 3 bases stayed unmatched. The V gene's germline CDR1 is PRHDT and CDR2 FYEKMQ (reference sequence). The chain carries TRBV13 and TRBJ1-4; 7 positions agree with TRBD1. The sequence was collected from a human donor with HPV-associated anogenital cancer. Sequenced material: blood, taken from a patient who underwent chemoradiotherapy. In nucleotides, the CDR3 is TGTGCCAGCAGCTTCCGACAGGGTACTAATGAAAAACTGTTTTTT. It codes for CASSFRQGTNEKLFF.